What follows describes a single T cell receptor (beta chain). Its antigen remains unknown. This sample was taken from a study of TIL therapy for anti-PD-1-resistant metastatic lung cancer. Background on the study: Progressing patients received lymphodepletion, expanded TIL infusion and IL-2. Tumors had a median PD-L1 proportion score of around 6.4%. Median tumor mutation burden was more than 1.4 mutations per megabase. Study findings and constraints: The cohort had more treatment-naive, never-smoker and oncogene-addicted patients than typical.

Per germline, CDR1 SGHDT and CDR2 YYEEEE. This CDR3 region has 13 residues. V was shortened by 0 bases and J by 2 bases, with 3 bases between the two germline ends. The time point is: pre-treatment sample, taken before nivolumab and TIL therapy. The libraries were made with immunoSEQ v3. Clones were read by immunoSEQ multiplex PCR, and TCRdb kept only the in-frame ones, dropping some. The sample carries 57,000 or so clones, around nine tenths recorded once. This sequence originates from a person between 30 and 80 years old with non-small cell lung cancer. The starting material was blood, obtained at baseline. The rearrangement links TRBV5-6 to TRBJ2-1; D gene uncertain. CDR3 DNA sequence: TGTGCCAGCAGCTTGGCCCCCTACAATGAGCAGTTCTTC. Its protein product is CASSLAPYNEQFF. The full variable domain, in which reference TRBV5-6 and TRBJ2-1 provide the parts outside the CDR3, is DAGVTQSPTHLIKTRGQQVTLRCSPKSGHDTVSWYQQALGQGPQFIFQYYEEEERQRGNFPDRFSGHQFPNYSSELNVNALLLGDSALYLCASSLAPYNEQFFGPGTRLTVL.